The following is a T cell receptor beta chain sequence with its context. Its antigen is not yet known. No per-base quality is available; no much larger clone lies one base away. The source of the sample is a study of graft-versus-host responses after intestinal transplantation (dated by TCRdb to the early 2020s). As for the study more broadly: Recipients received multivisceral, liver-intestinal, or isolated intestinal transplants. Every recipient was given anti-thymocyte globulin induction, then maintenance tacrolimus and steroids for around three years. Graft-versus-host and host-versus-graft alloreactive T cell clones were tracked in the graft, circulation and bone marrow after intestinal transplantation using bulk TCR-beta CDR3 sequencing. To identify alloreactive clones, pre-transplant mixed lymphocyte reaction products were sequenced and compared with unstimulated pre-transplant donor and recipient T cells. The cohort enrolled 20 to 25 intestinal transplant recipients, one of whom was a retransplant, and 3 patients without pretransplant specimens were excluded. A peak of at least 4% donor T cells among recipient peripheral blood mononuclear cells was the definition used for donor T cell macrochimerism. Rather than going through the commercial service, samples from a few later patients were sequenced in-house on an Illumina MiSeq and processed with MiXCR.

Receptor libraries were prepared by the immunoSEQ multiplex PCR assay. For most patients, genomic DNA was isolated with the Qiagen DNeasy Blood and Tissue Kit and shipped frozen to Adaptive Biotechnologies for TCR sequencing. High-throughput TCR-beta CDR3 sequencing of genomic DNA from most patients was performed by Adaptive Biotechnologies. Per the original workflow: Adaptive's ImmunoSEQ software was the source of the TCR sequencing data for about 17 patients, while a few other patients were processed with MiXCR and VDJtools. To correct CD4 versus CD8 sorting errors, any sequence found in both subsets at a frequency ratio below 5:1 was removed. CDR3 nucleotide sequences shared by donor and recipient were removed because the origin of these sequences could not be assigned. To count as alloreactive, a clone needed at least 2-fold expansion over unstimulated cells and a minimum CFSE-low frequency of 0.002% (template counts) or 0.001% (read counts). A clone was considered mappable if detected in the sequenced pre-transplant spleen, lymph node, or MLR CFSE-low populations of the donor or recipient. The cumulative frequency of alloreactive clones was calculated as a percentage of all sequences, weighted by copy number. Sourced from immuneACCESS, this table was stored by TCRdb with only in-frame sequences that have V and J called. A share of the clones is absent; for the studies checked, an unresolved V gene accounts for under half, and the remainder has no known explanation. V, J and clone size are those of that table, while D and trimming were read from the DNA. Here the sample has around 130,000 clones; 90% to 95% occur a single time. The ten largest account for over 0.15% of the sample.

The CDR3 spans 16 residues, from the cysteine through the phenylalanine. Just CDR3 DNA is preserved here, 48 bases in frame from base 1. Relative to germline, V is missing 0 bases and J is missing 5 bases, with 8 bases of the junction outside any gene match. CDR1 and CDR2 are drawn from the germline V gene (reference sequence): LNHNV, YYDKDF. What this sample's time point label stands for: cells obtained before transplantation from donor or recipient. CD3+CD4+ and CD3+CD8+ populations were FACS-sorted from unstimulated pre-transplant donor and recipient cells taken from spleen or lymph nodes. Study-wide conclusions, independent of this receptor: GvH clones were found in recipient bone marrow, and some of the GvH clones appeared earlier in ileal mucosa or blood, which is consistent with an intestinal mucosal origin. Patients with donor T cell macrochimerism had high GvH to HvG T cell clonal ratios in their allografts. Peak levels of circulating GvH clones were associated with declines in HvG clones early after transplant. The relatively low number and heterogeneity of intestinal transplant patients limited the conclusions.

The rearranged chain carries TRBV15 and TRBJ2-7, and 9 junctional nucleotides match TRBD1. The sequence came from a human donor who received an intestinal transplant. Sequencing used unstimulated CD4+ T cells sorted from spleen or lymph node cells, obtained before intestinal transplant. The DNA sequence reads TGTGCCACCAGCAGAGATCTCGGGACAGGGAGCGACGAGCAGTACTTC. Translated, this gives CATSRDLGTGSDEQYF.